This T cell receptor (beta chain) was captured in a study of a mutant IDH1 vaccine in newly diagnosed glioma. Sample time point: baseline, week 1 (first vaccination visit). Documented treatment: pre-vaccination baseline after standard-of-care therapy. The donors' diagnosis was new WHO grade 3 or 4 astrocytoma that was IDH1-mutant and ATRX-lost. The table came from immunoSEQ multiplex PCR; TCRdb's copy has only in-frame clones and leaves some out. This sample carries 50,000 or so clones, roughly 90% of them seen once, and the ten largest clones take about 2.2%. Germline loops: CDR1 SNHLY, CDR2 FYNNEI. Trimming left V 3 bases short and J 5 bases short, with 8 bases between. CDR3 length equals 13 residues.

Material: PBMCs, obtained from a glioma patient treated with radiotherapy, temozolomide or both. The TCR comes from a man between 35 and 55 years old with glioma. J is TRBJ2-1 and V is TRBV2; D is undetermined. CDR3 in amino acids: CASSEGVNNEQFF. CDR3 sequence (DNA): TGTGCCAGCAGTGAGGGCGTGAACAATGAGCAGTTCTTC.